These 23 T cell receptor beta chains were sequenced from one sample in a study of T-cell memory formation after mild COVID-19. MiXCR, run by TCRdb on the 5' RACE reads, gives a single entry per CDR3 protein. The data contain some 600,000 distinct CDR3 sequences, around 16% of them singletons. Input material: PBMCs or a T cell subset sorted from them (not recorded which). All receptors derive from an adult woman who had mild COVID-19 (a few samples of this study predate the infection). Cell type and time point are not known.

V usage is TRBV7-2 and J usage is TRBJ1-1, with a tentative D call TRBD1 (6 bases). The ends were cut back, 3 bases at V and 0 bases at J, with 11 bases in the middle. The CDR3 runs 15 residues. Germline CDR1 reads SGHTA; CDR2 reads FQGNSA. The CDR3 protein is CASSFIDRMNTEAFF. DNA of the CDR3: TGTGCCAGCAGCTTTATTGACAGGATGAACACTGAAGCTTTCTTT.

The CDR3 DNA reads TGCAGTGCTAGCTTTCGCAACTACAATCAGCCCCAGCATTTT. This encodes CSASFRNYNQPQHF. The genes are TRBV20-1 and TRBJ1-5; no clear D. The length of the CDR3 is 14 residues. Trimming pared 3 bases from V and 3 bases from J, leaving 12 bases between. CDR1 and CDR2 (germline): DFQATT, SNEGSKA (reference sequence).

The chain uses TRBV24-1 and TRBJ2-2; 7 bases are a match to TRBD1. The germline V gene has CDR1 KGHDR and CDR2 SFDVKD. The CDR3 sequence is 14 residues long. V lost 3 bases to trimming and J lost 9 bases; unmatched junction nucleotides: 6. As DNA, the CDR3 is TGTGCCACCAGTGATGGACAGGTTGGTCGGGAGCTGTTTTTT. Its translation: CATSDGQVGRELFF.

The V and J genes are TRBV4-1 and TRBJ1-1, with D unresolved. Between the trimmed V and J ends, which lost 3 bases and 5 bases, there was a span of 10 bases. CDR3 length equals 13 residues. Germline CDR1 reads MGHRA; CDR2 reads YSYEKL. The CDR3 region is CASSHSGGTEAFF. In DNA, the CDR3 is TGCGCCAGCAGCCATTCGGGCGGGACTGAAGCTTTCTTT.

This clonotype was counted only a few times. The CDR3 DNA reads as TGCGCCAGCAGCCCATATGGGATTCTAGCGGGAGGGAGCAATGAGCAGTTCTTC. It encodes CASSPYGILAGGSNEQFF. The V gene is TRBV5-1, the J gene TRBJ2-1; 12 bases align to TRBD2. Germline CDR1 is SGHRS and CDR2 is YFSETQ. This CDR3 comprises 18 residues. Trimming cost V 4 bases and J 6 bases; bases outside gene matches: 14.

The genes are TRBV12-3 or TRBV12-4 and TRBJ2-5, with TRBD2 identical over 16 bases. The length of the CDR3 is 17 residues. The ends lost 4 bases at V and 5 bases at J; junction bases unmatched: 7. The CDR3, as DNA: TGTGCCAGCAGTTCGGGACTAGCGGGAGGGCCGGGGGAGACCCAGTACTTC. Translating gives CASSSGLAGGPGETQYF.

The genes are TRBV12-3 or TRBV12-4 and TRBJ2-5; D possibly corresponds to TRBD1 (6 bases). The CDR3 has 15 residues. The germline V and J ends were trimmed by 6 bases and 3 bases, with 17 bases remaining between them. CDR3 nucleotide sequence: TGTGCCAGCAGCGGCGCTGGGGGCGGAAAAGAGACCCAGTACTTC. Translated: CASSGAGGGKETQYF.

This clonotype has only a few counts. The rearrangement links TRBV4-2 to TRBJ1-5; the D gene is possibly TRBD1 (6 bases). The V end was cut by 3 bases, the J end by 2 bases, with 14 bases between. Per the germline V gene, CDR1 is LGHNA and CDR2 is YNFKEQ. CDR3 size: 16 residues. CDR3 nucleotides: TGTGCCAGCAGCCAGGAGGGGGGGTATCGCAATCAGCCCCAGCATTTT. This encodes CASSQEGGYRNQPQHF.

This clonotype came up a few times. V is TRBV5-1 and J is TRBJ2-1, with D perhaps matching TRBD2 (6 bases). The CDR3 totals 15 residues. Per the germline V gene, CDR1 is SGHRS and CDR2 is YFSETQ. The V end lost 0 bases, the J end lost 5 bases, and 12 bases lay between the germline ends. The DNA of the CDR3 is TGCGCCAGCAGCTTGGTACTAGCTGGGAACAATGAGCAGTTCTTC. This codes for CASSLVLAGNNEQFF.

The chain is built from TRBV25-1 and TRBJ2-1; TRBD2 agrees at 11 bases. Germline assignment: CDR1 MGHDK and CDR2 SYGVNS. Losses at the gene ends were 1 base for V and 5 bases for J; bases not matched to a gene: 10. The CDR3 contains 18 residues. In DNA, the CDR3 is TGTGCCAGCAGTGAATTGGGCTCGGGACTAGCGGCAAACAATGAGCAGTTCTTC. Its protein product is CASSELGSGLAANNEQFF. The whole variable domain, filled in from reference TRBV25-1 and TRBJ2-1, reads EADIYQTPRYLVIGTGKKITLECSQTMGHDKMYWYQQDPGMELHLIHYSYGVNSTEKGDLSSESTVSRIRTEHFPLTLESARPSHTSQYLCASSELGSGLAANNEQFFGPGTRLTVL.

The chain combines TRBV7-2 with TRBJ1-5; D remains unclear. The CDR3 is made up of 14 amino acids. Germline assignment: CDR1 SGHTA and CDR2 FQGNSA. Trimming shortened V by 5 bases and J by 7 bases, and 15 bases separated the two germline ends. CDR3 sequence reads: CASSPMVAGQPQHF. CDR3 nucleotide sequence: TGTGCCAGCAGCCCCATGGTGGCCGGACAGCCCCAGCATTTT.

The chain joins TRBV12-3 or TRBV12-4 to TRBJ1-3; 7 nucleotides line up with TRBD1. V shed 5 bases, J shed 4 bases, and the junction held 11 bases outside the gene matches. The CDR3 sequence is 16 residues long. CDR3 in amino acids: CASSPFAGTAGNTIYF. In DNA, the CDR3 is TGTGCCAGCAGTCCCTTTGCCGGGACAGCGGGAAACACCATATATTTT.

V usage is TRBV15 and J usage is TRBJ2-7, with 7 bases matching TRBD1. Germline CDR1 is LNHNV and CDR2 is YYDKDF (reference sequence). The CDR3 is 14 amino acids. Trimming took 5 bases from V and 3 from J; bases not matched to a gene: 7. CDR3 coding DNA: TGTGCCACCAGCGACGCGGACAGGATCTACGAGCAGTACTTC. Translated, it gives CATSDADRIYEQYF.

In DNA form, the CDR3 reads TGCGCCAGCAGCTTGGGGTTAACGGCAGGGGACGTTTGGTCACCCCTCCACTTT. Encoded protein: CASSLGLTAGDVWSPLHF. V is TRBV5-1 and J is TRBJ1-6, with TRBD1 as a possible D gene (6 bases). V was shortened by 0 bases and J by 10 bases, with 23 bases between the two germline ends. The germline V gene has CDR1 SGHRS and CDR2 YFSETQ. The CDR3 is 18 amino acids.

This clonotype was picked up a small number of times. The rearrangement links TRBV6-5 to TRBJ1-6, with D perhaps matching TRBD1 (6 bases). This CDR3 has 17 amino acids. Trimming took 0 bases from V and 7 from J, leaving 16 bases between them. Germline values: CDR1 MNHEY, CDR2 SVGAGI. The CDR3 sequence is CASSYSGGGAGNSPLHF. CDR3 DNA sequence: TGTGCCAGCAGTTACTCAGGGGGGGGCGCTGGGAATTCACCCCTCCACTTT.

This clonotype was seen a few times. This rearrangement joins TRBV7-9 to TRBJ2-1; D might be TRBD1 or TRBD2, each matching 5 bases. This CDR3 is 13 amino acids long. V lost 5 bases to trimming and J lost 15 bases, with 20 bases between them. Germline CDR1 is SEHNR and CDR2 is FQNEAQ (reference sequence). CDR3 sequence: CASSVEDGTGGFF. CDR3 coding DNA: TGTGCCAGCAGCGTAGAAGACGGGACGGGTGGGTTCTTC.

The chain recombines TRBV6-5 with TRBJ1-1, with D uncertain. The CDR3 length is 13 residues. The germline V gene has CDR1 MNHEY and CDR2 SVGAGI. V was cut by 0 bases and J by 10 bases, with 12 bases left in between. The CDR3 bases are TGTGCCAGCAGTTACTCTGAGACGTCGTTAGCTTTCTTT. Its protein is CASSYSETSLAFF.

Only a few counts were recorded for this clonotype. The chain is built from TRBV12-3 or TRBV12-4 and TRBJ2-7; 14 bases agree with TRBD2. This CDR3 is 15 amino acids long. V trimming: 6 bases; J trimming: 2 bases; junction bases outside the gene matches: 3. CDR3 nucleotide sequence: TGTGCCAGCAGAGGACTAGCGGGAGGTCCCTACGAGCAGTACTTC. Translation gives CASRGLAGGPYEQYF.

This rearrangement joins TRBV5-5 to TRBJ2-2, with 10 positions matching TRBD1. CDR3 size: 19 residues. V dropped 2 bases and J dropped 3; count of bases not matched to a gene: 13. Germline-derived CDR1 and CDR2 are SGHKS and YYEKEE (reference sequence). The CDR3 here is CASSLHPQTGQGHTGELFF. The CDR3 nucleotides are TGTGCCAGCAGCTTACATCCACAAACGGGACAGGGGCACACCGGGGAGCTGTTTTTT.

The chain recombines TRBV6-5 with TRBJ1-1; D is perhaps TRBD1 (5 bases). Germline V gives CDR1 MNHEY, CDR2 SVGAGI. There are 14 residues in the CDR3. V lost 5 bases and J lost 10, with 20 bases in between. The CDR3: CASSPFTWGEGAFF. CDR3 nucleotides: TGTGCCAGCAGTCCCTTCACTTGGGGGGAAGGAGCTTTCTTT.

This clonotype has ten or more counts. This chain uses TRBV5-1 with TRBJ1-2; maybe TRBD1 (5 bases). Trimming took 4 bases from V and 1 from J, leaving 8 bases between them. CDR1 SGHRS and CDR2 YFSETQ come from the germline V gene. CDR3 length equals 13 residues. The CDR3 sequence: CASSSRVNYGYTF. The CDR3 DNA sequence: TGCGCCAGCAGCAGCAGGGTTAACTATGGCTACACCTTC.

CDR3 protein: CSASGGLAGPSTDTQYF. The CDR3 DNA is TGCAGTGCTAGTGGAGGACTAGCGGGACCCAGCACAGATACGCAGTATTTT. This rearrangement joins TRBV20-1 to TRBJ2-3; 12 bases match TRBD2. Germline V CDR1 and CDR2: DFQATT, SNEGSKA (reference sequence). This CDR3 is built from 17 residues. The junction had 7 bases not matched to a gene; V was cut back by 3 bases and J by 0 bases.

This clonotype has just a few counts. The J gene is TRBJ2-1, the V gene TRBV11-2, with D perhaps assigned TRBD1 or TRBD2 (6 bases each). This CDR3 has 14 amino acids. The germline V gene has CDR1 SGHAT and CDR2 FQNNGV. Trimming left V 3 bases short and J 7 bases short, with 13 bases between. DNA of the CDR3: TGTGCCAGCAGCTTCGCCGGGGGCCGGAATGAGCAGTTCTTC. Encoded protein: CASSFAGGRNEQFF.